This TCR beta chain came from a study of blood T cell repertoires in COVID-19 (dated by TCRdb to 2019 to 2021). A note on the overall study: The collaborator samples originated in the United States, Italy and Spain and spanned the acute and convalescent phases of COVID-19. The material from the prospective study consisted of cDNA or gDNA derived from T cells, B-cell-depleted T cells, or PBMCs. The dataset comprised deeply sampled blood TCRbeta repertoires from subjects exposed to, actively infected with, or recovered from COVID-19. The repertoires were made available in a free public database intended to serve as a resource for research on the immune response to SARS-CoV-2. Samples were obtained from the ongoing ImmuneRACE study (first 160 participants) and from roughly 1,300 subjects provided by 6 global collaborators. Sample metadata almost always included a de-identified subject ID, COVID-19 status, age in years and sex. Where available, HLA class I and class II types were taken from metadata supplied by the sample provider and were not determined by assay-based typing. What the work shows at the level of the full study, not this receptor alone: The amount of clinical and demographic metadata varied by source and participant and was provided uncurated.

The germline V gene (reference sequence) yields MNHEY for CDR1 and SMNVEV for CDR2. V and J are truncated by 0 bases and 2 bases respectively, leaving an intervening sequence of 8 bases. The CDR3 measures 15 amino acids from cysteine to phenylalanine. Just CDR3 DNA is preserved here, 45 bases in frame from base 1. TCRbeta CDR3 regions were amplified from genomic DNA by means of the immunoSEQ Assay, a bias-controlled multiplex PCR. In the paper's pipeline: Nucleated cell counts per sample were estimated from amplification of reference gene primers within the assay. To quantify the absolute abundance of each unique TCRbeta CDR3 rearrangement, sequence reads were collapsed and filtered. For each sample, productive Simpson clonality was calculated by taking the square root of Simpson's diversity index across productive rearrangements. The table comes from immuneACCESS by way of TCRdb, which keeps in-frame sequences with V and J called. Part of the clones is missing from these tables; in studies checked, under half for an unresolved V gene and the rest for unknown reasons. V and J calls and clone size are copied from that table; D and trimming were computed from the DNA. In this sample the table shows under 75,000 clones, approximately 79% of which occur a single time. The top ten clonotypes cover 6.3% of the sample.

The collaborating institutions used their own protocols to collect whole blood in K2EDTA tubes. Collaborator samples were shipped for TCRbeta analysis as frozen whole blood, isolated PBMCs, or DNA extracted from either sample type. In the case of this clone: No cognate antigen has been identified for it. Qualities for individual bases were not recorded, and no much larger clone is one base off.

The V and J segments used are TRBV27 and TRBJ1-3, with the D gene call left open. The sample taken for sequencing was peripheral blood. This TCR came from a woman aged 60 to 75 with acute or convalescent COVID-19. In nucleotides, the sequence is TGTGCCAGCAGTTTATCGAGGAGACCTGGAAACACCATATATTTT. This codes for CASSLSRRPGNTIYF.